This TCR beta chain was sequenced in a study of PD-L1 blockade in urothelial cancer. Whole-study findings and limits: Below-median pretreatment blood TCR clonality was a predictor of better survival.

This table comes from immunoSEQ multiplex PCR, and its TCRdb copy is limited to in-frame clones, with some not included. The sample shows about 130,000 clones, roughly 83% of them seen only once. Noted time point: pretreatment peripheral blood. Concerning this clone: As yet, its antigen is unknown.

The CDR3 is made up of 16 amino acids. The V end was cut by 7 bases, the J end by 0 bases, with 15 bases between. Germline lookup yields CDR1 SNHLY and CDR2 FYNNEI. J is TRBJ2-2 and V is TRBV2; tentatively, D is TRBD2 (6 bases). The TCR comes from a man aged 50 to 59 with urothelial cancer. This material consisted of PBMCs, taken around atezolizumab (anti-PD-L1) treatment. In DNA form, the CDR3 reads TGTGCCAGCAATCTCGACGGAGGGGCGAACACCGGGGAGCTGTTTTTT. This codes for CASNLDGGANTGELFF.